This T cell receptor beta chain was profiled in a study of cytomegalovirus exposure and HLA in healthy donors. General observations from the study: In a later analysis, V- and J-gene trimming of beta chains associated with a DCLRE1C missense variant, replicated independently. An analysis was carried out at a later point. It showed that HLA-associated TCR beta chains were more clonally expanded than equally common non-associated chains. Most subjects had HLA-A and HLA-B alleles reportedly predicted accurately by TCR beta sequences.

This CDR3 contains 17 residues. The V segment lost 1 base and the J segment 11 bases; nucleotides outside the gene matches: 17. Germline CDR1 is SGHVS and CDR2 is FQNEAQ. The PCR was carried out with 60 Vbeta primers and 13 Jbeta primers. Method: immunoSEQ multiplex PCR; TCRdb's copy keeps in-frame clones and lacks some. The table lists tens of thousands of clones, about 80% of them singletons, with roughly 8% in the top ten. This clone was seen only a few times. What it binds is not known. Sequenced: PBMCs. This sequence originates from a man in his fifties or sixties in good health and CMV-seropositive. The rearrangement joins TRBV7-8 to TRBJ1-1, with 9 bases that match TRBD1. This chain's CDR3 is CASSLDPGTGRAGGAFF. CDR3 DNA: TGTGCCAGCAGCTTAGACCCCGGGACAGGGAGGGCCGGAGGGGCTTTCTTT. The variable domain in full, completed from reference TRBV7-8 and TRBJ1-1, reads GAGVSQSPRYKVAKRGQDVALRCDPISGHVSLFWYQQALGQGPEFLTYFQNEAQLDKSGLPSDRFFAERPEGSVSTLKIQRTQQEDSAVYLCASSLDPGTGRAGGAFFGQGTRLTVV.